This T cell receptor beta chain was documented in a study of blood T cell repertoires in COVID-19. As for the study in general: PBMCs, B-cell-depleted T cells, or T cells provided the cDNA or gDNA that made up the material.

Sequencing was performed with immunoSEQ multiplex PCR; in TCRdb, only in-frame clones are kept and a portion is missing. The sample records 150,000 to 200,000 clones, around 85% being singletons. Germline loops: CDR1 LGHDT, CDR2 YNNKEL (reference sequence). CDR3 length: 15 amino acids. V was pared by 3 bases and J by 1 base, with 5 bases of the junction left unmatched. Sequenced material: peripheral blood. This chain uses TRBV3-1 (or the pseudogene TRBV3-2) with TRBJ1-1, with TRBD1 matching 7 bases. The sequence was collected from a woman in her sixties with acute or convalescent COVID-19. The CDR3 DNA reads TGTGCCAGCAGCCACGGGGACAGACCGAACACTGAAGCTTTCTTT. Amino acids: CASSHGDRPNTEAFF.